This T cell receptor beta chain was retrieved from a study of shared clonotypes between healthy human individuals. As for the study in general: A donor's plate count was three for CD4 naive and three for CD4 memory; CD8 naive had two and CD8 memory one.

Naivety among CD8 cells was defined by CD45RO negativity and positive CCR7 selection, thereby excluding terminally differentiated effector memory CD45RA+ cells. The data were produced by immunoSEQ multiplex PCR, yet TCRdb's version contains in-frame clones alone and is incomplete. The profile covers roughly 2,000,000 clones, with less than 95% appearing a single time and approximately 1.2% taken by the ten largest. In germline, CDR1 is MNHEY, CDR2 SVGAGI. The CDR3 is 16 residues long. Trimming took 0 bases from V and 5 from J; bases not matched to a gene: 8. The sequenced sample was naive CD8+ T cells sorted from blood. The chain links TRBV6-5 to TRBJ2-7; 9 nucleotides align to TRBD1. This TCR came from a man aged 18 to 29 in good health. In DNA form, the CDR3 reads TGTGCCAGCAGTTACTCACCGGGGGACAGGGACCACGAGCAGTACTTC. It encodes CASSYSPGDRDHEQYF.